The 11 T cell receptor beta chains in this list originate from one sample, sequenced in a study of shared clonotypes between healthy human individuals. Here immunoSEQ multiplex PCR was the method, and the copy in TCRdb shows in-frame clones only, minus some. The table has approximately 2.5 million clones, approximately 93% seen once. Sequenced sample: naive CD4+ T cells from PBMCs. Subset: CD45RA+ positively selected. These receptors came from a young man in good health. Some clones in this sample may be carry-over from other donors' samples.

The rearrangement uses TRBV10-3 and TRBJ2-5; 9 bases are a match to TRBD1. Unmatched junction bases numbered 6, after V lost 3 bases and J lost 4 bases. Germline CDR1 is ENHRY and CDR2 is SYGVKD. This CDR3 is 15 amino acids long. The DNA of the CDR3 is TGTGCCATCAGTGACCTTCGACAGGGGGGAGAGACCCAGTACTTC. Its translation: CAISDLRQGGETQYF.

Details on this clone: Other DNA sequences in this specimen translate into the identical CDR3. V and J are TRBV5-1 and TRBJ1-1, with a tentative D call TRBD1 (6 bases). V lost 0 bases to trimming and J lost 0 bases, with 6 bases between them. CDR1 SGHRS and CDR2 YFSETQ come from the germline V gene. The CDR3 loop spans 14 amino acids. CDR3 residues: CASSLEGVNTEAFF. The DNA for the CDR3 is TGCGCCAGCAGCTTGGAGGGGGTGAACACTGAAGCTTTCTTT.

The rearrangement joins TRBV27 to TRBJ2-3; D is unresolved. CDR1 MNHEY and CDR2 SMNVEV come from the germline V gene (reference sequence). V was pared by 2 bases and J by 0 bases, with 18 bases between. The CDR3 runs 18 residues. The chain's CDR3 is CASSLTALQWASTDTQYF. The CDR3 bases are TGTGCCAGCAGTTTAACCGCCCTTCAGTGGGCTAGCACAGATACGCAGTATTTT.

The rearrangement uses TRBV19 and TRBJ2-5; D is possibly TRBD1 (6 bases). Germline CDR1 LNHDA, CDR2 SQIVND (reference sequence). CDR3 length: 13 amino acids. V lost 9 bases and J lost 4, with 15 bases in between. The CDR3 sequence is CASARETGETQYF. In nucleotides, the CDR3 is TGTGCCAGCGCTAGGGAGACAGGAGAGACCCAGTACTTC.

This clone was seen a single time. The chain couples TRBV7-9 to TRBJ2-7; D tentatively fits TRBD1 or TRBD2 (5 bases each). Looked up from germline, CDR1 is SEHNR and CDR2 is FQNEAQ (reference sequence). This CDR3 contains 15 residues. Trimming pared 0 bases from V and 2 bases from J, leaving 11 bases between. In DNA form, the CDR3 reads TGTGCCAGCAGCTTAGCCGGGGCAGGGCCCTACGAGCAGTACTTC. It translates to CASSLAGAGPYEQYF. The full variable domain, in which reference TRBV7-9 and TRBJ2-7 provide the parts outside the CDR3, is DTGVSQNPRHKITKRGQNVTFRCDPISEHNRLYWYRQTLGQGPEFLTYFQNEAQLEKSRLLSDRFSAERPKGSFSTLEIQRTEQGDSAMYLCASSLAGAGPYEQYFGPGTRLTVT.

The chain has TRBV6-5 and TRBJ2-5; no reliable D call. This CDR3 contains 16 residues. CDR1 MNHEY and CDR2 SVGAGI come from the germline V gene. The V end was cut by 2 bases, the J end by 4 bases, with 17 bases between. CDR3 region: CASSYGTRRVGETQYF. The CDR3, as DNA: TGTGCCAGCAGTTACGGAACAAGAAGAGTCGGAGAGACCCAGTACTTC.

V usage is TRBV9 and J usage is TRBJ2-1; either TRBD1 or TRBD2 may supply D (5 bases each). Looked up from germline, CDR1 is SGDLS and CDR2 is YYNGEE. Trimming stripped 0 bases from V and 4 bases from J, with 11 bases between. This CDR3 is built from 15 residues. This chain's CDR3 is CASSVEGTLYNEQFF. The CDR3 coding sequence is TGTGCCAGCAGCGTAGAGGGGACGCTATACAATGAGCAGTTCTTC.

The chain links TRBV19 to TRBJ1-5, with 7 bases aligning to TRBD1. Germline V lookup: CDR1 LNHDA, CDR2 SQIVND (reference sequence). J was trimmed by 1 base and V by 5 bases; bases with no gene match: 8. The CDR3 totals 16 residues. The CDR3 reads CASSSRQGGSNQPQHF. In DNA form, the CDR3 reads TGTGCCAGTAGTTCCAGACAGGGTGGGAGCAATCAGCCCCAGCATTTT.

The chain joins TRBV5-5 to TRBJ2-2, with TRBD2 matching over 7 bases. The V segment lost 4 bases and the J segment 8 bases; nucleotides outside the gene matches: 14. The length of the CDR3 is 16 residues. Per germline, CDR1 SGHKS and CDR2 YYEKEE (reference sequence). The DNA of the CDR3 is TGTGCCAGCAGCCCCCGATGGGGGGGATTATCGGGGGAGCTGTTTTTT. This codes for CASSPRWGGLSGELFF. Looking up the rest from reference TRBV5-5 and TRBJ2-2 gives the full variable domain: DAGVTQSPTHLIKTRGQQVTLRCSPISGHKSVSWYQQVLGQGPQFIFQYYEKEERGRGNFPDRFSARQFPNYSSELNVNALLLGDSALYLCASSPRWGGLSGELFFGEGSRLTVL.

The chain combines TRBV4-1 with TRBJ1-4; D remains unclear. The CDR3 runs to 17 residues. The germline CDR1 and CDR2 sequences are MGHRA and YSYEKL. V lost 5 bases and J lost 0, with 16 bases in between. CDR3 region: CASSWTAWATTNEKLFF. The CDR3 DNA reads as TGCGCCAGCAGCTGGACTGCGTGGGCGACAACTAATGAAAAACTGTTTTTT.

A word on this clone: Different DNA sequences within this sample yield the same CDR3. V gene TRBV5-4 combines with J gene TRBJ2-1; D tentatively fits TRBD1 or TRBD2 (6 bases each). The CDR3 sequence is 16 residues long. Trimming removed 0 bases at V and 0 bases at J, with 10 bases between. CDR1 and CDR2 (germline): SGHNT, YYREEE (reference sequence). The CDR3 bases are TGTGCCAGCAGCTTGGGTGGGGGGCTCTCCTACAATGAGCAGTTCTTC. This codes for CASSLGGGLSYNEQFF.